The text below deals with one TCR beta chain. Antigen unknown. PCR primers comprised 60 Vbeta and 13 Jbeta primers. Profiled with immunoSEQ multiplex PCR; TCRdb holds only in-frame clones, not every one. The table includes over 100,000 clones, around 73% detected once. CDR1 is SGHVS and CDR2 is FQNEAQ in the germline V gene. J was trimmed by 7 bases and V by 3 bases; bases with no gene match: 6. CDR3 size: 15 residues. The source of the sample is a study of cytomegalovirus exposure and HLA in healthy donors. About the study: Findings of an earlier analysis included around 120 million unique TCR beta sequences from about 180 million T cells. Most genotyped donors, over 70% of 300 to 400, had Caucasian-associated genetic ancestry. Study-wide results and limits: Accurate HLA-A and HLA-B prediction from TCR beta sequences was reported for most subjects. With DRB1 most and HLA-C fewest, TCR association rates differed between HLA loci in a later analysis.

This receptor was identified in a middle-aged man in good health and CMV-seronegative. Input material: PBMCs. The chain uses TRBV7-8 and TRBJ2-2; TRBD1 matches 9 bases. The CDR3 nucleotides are TGTGCCAGCAGCTTTTGGGACAGGGAGAACGGGGAGCTGTTTTTT. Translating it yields CASSFWDRENGELFF.